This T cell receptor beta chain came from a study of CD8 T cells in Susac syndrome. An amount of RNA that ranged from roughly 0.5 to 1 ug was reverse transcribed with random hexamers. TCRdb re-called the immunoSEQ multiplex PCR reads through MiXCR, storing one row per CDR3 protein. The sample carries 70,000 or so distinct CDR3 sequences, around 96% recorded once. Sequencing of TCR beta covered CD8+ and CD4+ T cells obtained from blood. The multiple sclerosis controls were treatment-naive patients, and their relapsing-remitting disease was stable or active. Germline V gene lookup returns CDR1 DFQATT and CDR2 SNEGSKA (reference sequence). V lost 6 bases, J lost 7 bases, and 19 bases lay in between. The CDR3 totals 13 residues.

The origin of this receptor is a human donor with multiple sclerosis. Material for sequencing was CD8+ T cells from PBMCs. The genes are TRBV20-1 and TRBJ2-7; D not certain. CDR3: CSAPRRAENEQYF. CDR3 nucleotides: TGCAGTGCCCCCCGACGGGCCGAAAATGAGCAGTACTTC.